This entry lists 16 T cell receptor beta chains sequenced from one sample in a study of shared clonotypes between healthy human individuals. Using immunoSEQ multiplex PCR, the repertoire was profiled, and TCRdb retains in-frame clones only, with some absent. Of about 1 million clones listed, around four fifths were seen once; the top ten hold roughly 1.4%. Sequenced: memory CD4+ T cells sorted from blood. Subset specified: CD45RA-negative fraction. These receptors all come from a young man in good health.

This clone was recorded a few times. The CDR3 end shows no conserved phenylalanine or tryptophan, and so a read error is likely. It is unclear where the CDR3 begins or ends on the DNA, so no DNA is shown, and the CDR3 is as TCRdb lists it. The V and J genes are TRBV6-1 and TRBJ1-2. Germline V gene lookup returns CDR1 MNHNS and CDR2 SASEGT. The CDR3 is 10 residues long, ends included. The CDR3 region is CASSESVWIV.

The rearrangement uses TRBV5-6 and TRBJ2-3; D is perhaps TRBD1 or TRBD2 (5 bases each). Trimming cost V 4 bases and J 3 bases, with 15 bases left between them. The CDR3 contains 15 residues. Germline CDR1 is SGHDT and CDR2 is YYEEEE. The CDR3 reads CASSTLAGRTDTQYF. The CDR3 DNA is TGTGCCAGCAGCACATTGGCAGGGAGAACAGATACGCAGTATTTT.

Here the CDR3 reads CASSWEGGRREQYF. The CDR3 nucleotides read TGTGCCAGCAGCTGGGAAGGCGGCAGGCGCGAGCAGTACTTC. This chain joins TRBV11-2 and TRBJ2-7; D unclear. Trimming cost V 4 bases and J 6 bases, with 16 bases left between them. The CDR3 has 14 amino acids. From germline, CDR1 is SGHAT and CDR2 FQNNGV.

The chain carries TRBV6-5 and TRBJ1-1; the D is unclear. With 5 bases removed from V and 5 bases from J, the gap between germline ends came to 15 bases. Germline lookup yields CDR1 MNHEY and CDR2 SVGAGI. This CDR3 has 14 amino acids. The CDR3 sequence: CASSRSRLGTEAFF. CDR3 DNA sequence: TGTGCCAGCAGTCGATCCAGGCTGGGGACTGAAGCTTTCTTT.

The chain recombines TRBV5-1 with TRBJ1-2, with unresolved D. Trimming took off 4 bases at V and 4 bases at J, with 8 bases between the two ends. The germline V gene has CDR1 SGHRS and CDR2 YFSETQ. CDR3 length: 12 amino acids. CDR3 amino acids: CASSGASYGYTF. The CDR3 region has the DNA TGCGCCAGCAGCGGCGCTTCCTATGGCTACACCTTC.

The rearrangement uses TRBV6-1 and TRBJ2-1, with D possibly matching TRBD1 (7 bases). V shed 0 bases and J shed 4 bases, with 22 bases lying between them. Germline CDR1 is MNHNS and CDR2 is SASEGT. The CDR3 consists of 19 residues. CDR3 coding DNA: TGTGCCAGCAGTGAAGCGGCCAGGGGGACTGTGAAACCATACAATGAGCAGTTCTTC. Its protein is CASSEAARGTVKPYNEQFF.

The CDR3 loop reads CASSEGTAVNYGYTF. In DNA, the CDR3 is TGTGCCAGCAGCGAGGGGACAGCAGTCAACTATGGCTACACCTTC. This chain links TRBV5-4 with TRBJ1-2, with 7 bases identical to TRBD1. The V segment lost 4 bases and the J segment 2 bases; nucleotides outside the gene matches: 8. The CDR3 runs to 15 residues. Germline values: CDR1 SGHNT, CDR2 YYREEE (reference sequence).

The CDR3 region is CAWSWAGLEDTQYF. For the CDR3, the DNA is TGTGCCTGGAGTTGGGCGGGATTGGAGGATACGCAGTATTTT. The V gene is TRBV30, the J gene TRBJ2-3; maybe TRBD2 (6 bases). This CDR3 spans 14 amino acids. Germline V CDR1 and CDR2: GTSNPN, SVGIG (reference sequence). The ends were cut back, 2 bases at V and 6 bases at J, with 15 bases in the middle.

This chain links TRBV27 with TRBJ1-2, with 9 bases fitting TRBD1. The ends lost 4 bases at V and 2 bases at J; junction bases unmatched: 11. The CDR3 has 17 amino acids. CDR1 and CDR2 from the germline V gene are MNHEY and SMNVEV (reference sequence). The CDR3 bases are TGTGCCAGCAGTTCCCTGAACACAGGGGGCTTAAACTATGGCTACACCTTC. Residues: CASSSLNTGGLNYGYTF.

For this clone: This CDR3 is also generated by other DNA sequences in the sample. The chain couples TRBV30 to TRBJ1-2, with D tentatively TRBD1 (5 bases). V lost 0 bases and J 3 bases, leaving 8 bases between the germline ends. Germline V lookup: CDR1 GTSNPN, CDR2 SVGIG (reference sequence). The CDR3 runs 13 residues. The CDR3 nucleotides are TGTGCCTGGAGTGTTGGGGGAGACTATGGCTACACCTTC. It is translated as CAWSVGGDYGYTF.

DNA of the CDR3: TGTGCCTGGAGTGCCTTCGGGACCAAGAACACTGAAGCTTTCTTT. This codes for CAWSAFGTKNTEAFF. The V and J genes are TRBV30 and TRBJ1-1; possible D gene TRBD1, 5 bases. The CDR3 loop spans 15 amino acids. V shed 1 base and J shed 1 base, with 13 bases lying between them. Germline V gives CDR1 GTSNPN, CDR2 SVGIG (reference sequence).

In the case of this clone: This sample also contains other DNA sequences that code for the same CDR3. J is TRBJ2-3 and V is TRBV5-1, with D maybe TRBD2 (6 bases). The CDR3 is made up of 15 amino acids. The germline gives CDR1 SGHRS, CDR2 YFSETQ. V was trimmed by 1 base and J by 0 bases, leaving 9 bases between them. The CDR3 sequence is CASSLLGLSTDTQYF. Here the CDR3 DNA reads TGCGCCAGCAGCTTGTTGGGACTTAGCACAGATACGCAGTATTTT.

The chain has TRBV30 and TRBJ2-5; D not certain. The J call may be in error: the DNA end matches TRBJ2-7 better. The CDR3 has 14 amino acids. Germline CDR1 reads GTSNPN; CDR2 reads SVGIG (reference sequence). The CDR3 region has the DNA TGTGCCTGGAGTTCAGGTAAGGGATGGGCCGAGCAGTACTTC. It translates to CAWSSGKGWAEQYF.

The chain combines TRBV7-9 with TRBJ2-5, with TRBD2 identical over 8 bases. This CDR3 is built from 16 residues. Germline V CDR1 and CDR2: SEHNR, FQNEAQ (reference sequence). With 5 bases clipped from V and 1 base from J, the junction kept 9 bases outside the gene matches. CDR3 sequence: CASSDLPGLAQETQYF. The CDR3 DNA reads TGTGCCAGCAGCGACCTACCCGGACTAGCCCAAGAGACCCAGTACTTC. Variable domain in full (rest from reference TRBV7-9 and TRBJ2-5): DTGVSQNPRHKITKRGQNVTFRCDPISEHNRLYWYRQTLGQGPEFLTYFQNEAQLEKSRLLSDRFSAERPKGSFSTLEIQRTEQGDSAMYLCASSDLPGLAQETQYFGPGTRLLVL.

For the CDR3, the DNA is TGTGCCAGCAGTTTCTTTGTGCAGTCCATCTCCTACGAGCAGTACTTC. Amino acids: CASSFFVQSISYEQYF. The chain is built from TRBV2 and TRBJ2-7; no clear D gene. The length of the CDR3 is 16 residues. V was cut by 5 bases and J by 0 bases, with 17 bases left in between. CDR1 and CDR2 (germline): SNHLY, FYNNEI.

This clone has just a few counts. The rearrangement uses TRBV13 and TRBJ1-1; D is undetermined. Germline CDR1 PRHDT, CDR2 FYEKMQ (reference sequence). This CDR3 has 11 residues. V dropped 3 bases and J dropped 6 bases, with 5 bases sitting between them. Here the CDR3 reads CASSFGSEAFF. CDR3 nucleotides: TGTGCCAGCAGCTTCGGATCTGAAGCTTTCTTT.